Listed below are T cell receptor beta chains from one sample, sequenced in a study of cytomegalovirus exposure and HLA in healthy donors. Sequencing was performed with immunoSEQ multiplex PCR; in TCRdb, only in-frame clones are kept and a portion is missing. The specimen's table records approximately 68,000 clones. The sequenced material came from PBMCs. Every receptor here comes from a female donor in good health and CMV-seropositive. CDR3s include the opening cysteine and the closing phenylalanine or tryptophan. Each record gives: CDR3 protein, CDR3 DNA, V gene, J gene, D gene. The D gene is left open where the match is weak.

CDR3: CASSPINREDSPLHF
DNA: TGCGCCAGCAGTCCTATTAATAGGGAGGATTCACCCCTCCACTTT
V: TRBV5-1
J: TRBJ1-6
D: NA

CDR3: CASSPFSTGELFF
DNA: TGTGCCAGCTCCCCTTTCTCCACCGGGGAGCTGTTTTTT
V: TRBV27
J: TRBJ2-2
D: NA

CDR3: CASSQGTASSYEQYF
DNA: TGCGCCAGCAGCCAAGGTACTGCTAGCTCCTACGAGCAGTACTTC
V: TRBV4-3
J: TRBJ2-7
D: NA

CDR3: CARSLQGVRGDGYTF
DNA: TGTGCCAGAAGCTTGCAAGGGGTTCGCGGTGATGGCTACACCTTC
V: TRBV5-3
J: TRBJ1-2
D: NA

CDR3: CASSGGQGEGVTEAFF
DNA: TGTGCCAGCAGTGGCGGACAGGGAGAGGGGGTCACTGAAGCTTTCTTT
V: TRBV6-1
J: TRBJ1-1
D: TRBD1

CDR3: CASSLGGPGLAGKNSYEQYF
DNA: TGTGCCAGCAGCTTAGGGGGTCCGGGACTAGCGGGTAAAAATTCCTACGAGCAGTACTTC
V: TRBV13
J: TRBJ2-7
D: TRBD2

CDR3: CASSSGAINQPQHF
DNA: TGTGCCAGCAGTTCTGGGGCCATCAATCAGCCCCAGCATTTT
V: TRBV6-6
J: TRBJ1-5
D: NA

CDR3: CASRTPGAPSSAAFF
DNA: TGTGCCAGCAGGACCCCAGGGGCGCCATCGTCGGCTGCTTTCTTT
V: TRBV6-5
J: TRBJ1-1
D: NA

CDR3: CASSQVGGTGELFF
DNA: TGCGCCAGCAGCCAAGTGGGGGGCACCGGGGAGCTGTTTTTT
V: TRBV4-3
J: TRBJ2-2
D: NA

CDR3: CASSLGDRGKLNNEQFF
DNA: TGCGCCAGCAGCTTGGGGGACAGGGGAAAACTAAACAATGAGCAGTTCTTC
V: TRBV5-1
J: TRBJ2-1
D: TRBD1

CDR3: CASSSQETQYF
DNA: TGTGCCAGCAGCTCGCAAGAGACCCAGTACTTC
V: TRBV7-2
J: TRBJ2-5
D: NA

CDR3: CASRPDRFSGNTIYF
DNA: TGTGCCAGCAGACCCGACAGATTCTCTGGAAACACCATATATTTT
V: TRBV28
J: TRBJ1-3
D: NA

CDR3: CASSKADRVGQPQHF
DNA: TGTGCCAGCAGTAAGGCGGACAGGGTGGGACAGCCCCAGCATTTT
V: TRBV2
J: TRBJ1-5
D: TRBD1

CDR3: CASSVTGGGNYGYTF
DNA: TGTGCCAGCAGCGTGACAGGGGGAGGCAACTATGGCTACACCTTC
V: TRBV9
J: TRBJ1-2
D: TRBD1

CDR3: CASSWRGATDTQYF
DNA: TGCGCCAGCAGTTGGCGGGGGGCTACAGATACGCAGTATTTT
V: TRBV5-1
J: TRBJ2-3
D: TRBD2

CDR3: CASSSMGGASGGTYNEQFF
DNA: TGTGCCAGCAGCTCAATGGGTGGGGCTAGCGGGGGCACCTACAATGAGCAGTTCTTC
V: TRBV7-2
J: TRBJ2-1
D: TRBD2

CDR3: CAWSVSRLGYTYEQYF
DNA: TGTGCCTGGAGTGTATCCCGGCTAGGCTACACCTACGAGCAGTACTTC
V: TRBV30
J: TRBJ2-7
D: NA

CDR3: CASRTGFGDTEAFF
DNA: TGTGCCAGCAGAACAGGGTTTGGTGACACTGAAGCTTTCTTT
V: TRBV7-2
J: TRBJ1-1
D: NA

CDR3: CASSLVGSSYNEQFF
DNA: TGTGCCAGCAGCTTAGTAGGGAGCTCCTACAATGAGCAGTTCTTC
V: TRBV7-9
J: TRBJ2-1
D: NA

CDR3: CASSPRTGGLTDTQYF
DNA: TGTGCCAGCAGCCCCCGGACAGGGGGCTTGACAGATACGCAGTATTTT
V: TRBV9
J: TRBJ2-3
D: TRBD1

CDR3: CAIRNDRPTGELFF
DNA: TGTGCCATCCGCAACGACAGACCCACCGGGGAGCTGTTTTTT
V: TRBV10-3
J: TRBJ2-2
D: NA

CDR3: CASRSLSTDTQYF
DNA: TGTGCCAGCAGAAGCTTAAGCACAGATACGCAGTATTTT
V: TRBV9
J: TRBJ2-3
D: NA